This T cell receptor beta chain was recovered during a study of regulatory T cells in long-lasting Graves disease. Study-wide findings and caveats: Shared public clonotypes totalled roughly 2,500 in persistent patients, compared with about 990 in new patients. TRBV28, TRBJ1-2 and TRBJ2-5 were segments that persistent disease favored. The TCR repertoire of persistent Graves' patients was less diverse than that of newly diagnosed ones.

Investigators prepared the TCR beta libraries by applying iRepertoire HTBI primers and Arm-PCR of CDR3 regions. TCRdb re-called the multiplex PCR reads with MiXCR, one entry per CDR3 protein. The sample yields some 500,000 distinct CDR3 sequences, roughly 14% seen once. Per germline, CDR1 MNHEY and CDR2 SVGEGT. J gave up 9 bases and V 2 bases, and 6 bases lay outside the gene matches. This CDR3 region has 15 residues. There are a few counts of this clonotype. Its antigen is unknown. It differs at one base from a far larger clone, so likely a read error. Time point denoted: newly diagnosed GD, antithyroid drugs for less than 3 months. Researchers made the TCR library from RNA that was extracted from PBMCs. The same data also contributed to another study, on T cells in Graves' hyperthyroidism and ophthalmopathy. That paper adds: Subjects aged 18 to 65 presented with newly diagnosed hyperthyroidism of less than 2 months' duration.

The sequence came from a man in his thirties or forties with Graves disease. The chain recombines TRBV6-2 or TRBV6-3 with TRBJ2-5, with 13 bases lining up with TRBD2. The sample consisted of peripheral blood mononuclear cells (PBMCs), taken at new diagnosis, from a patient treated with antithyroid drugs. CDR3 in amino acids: CASSYGTSGTGAQYF. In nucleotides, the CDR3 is TGTGCCAGCAGTTACGGGACTAGCGGGACAGGGGCCCAGTACTTC.